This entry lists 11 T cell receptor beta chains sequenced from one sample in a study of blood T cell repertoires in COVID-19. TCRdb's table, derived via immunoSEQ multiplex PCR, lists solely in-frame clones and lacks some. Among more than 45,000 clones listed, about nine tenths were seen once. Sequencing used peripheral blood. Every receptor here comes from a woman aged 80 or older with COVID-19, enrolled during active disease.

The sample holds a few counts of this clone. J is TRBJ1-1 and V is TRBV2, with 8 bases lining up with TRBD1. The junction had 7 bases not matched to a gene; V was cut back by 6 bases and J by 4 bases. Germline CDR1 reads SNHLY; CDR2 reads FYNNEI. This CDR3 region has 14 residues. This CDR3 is CASRDREAGTEAFF. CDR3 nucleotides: TGTGCCAGCAGGGACAGGGAGGCGGGCACTGAAGCTTTCTTT.

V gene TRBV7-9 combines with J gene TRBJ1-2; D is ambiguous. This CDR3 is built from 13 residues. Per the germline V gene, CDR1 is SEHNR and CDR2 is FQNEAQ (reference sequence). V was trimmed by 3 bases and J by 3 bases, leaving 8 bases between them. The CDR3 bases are TGTGCCAGCAGCTTTGAACGGGACTATGGCTACACCTTC. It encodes CASSFERDYGYTF.

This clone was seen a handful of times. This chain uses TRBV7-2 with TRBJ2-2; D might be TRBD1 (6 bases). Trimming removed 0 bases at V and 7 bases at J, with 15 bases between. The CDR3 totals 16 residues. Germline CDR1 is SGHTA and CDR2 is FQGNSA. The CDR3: CASSLAGARRIGELFF. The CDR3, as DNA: TGTGCCAGCAGCTTAGCGGGGGCCCGACGTATCGGGGAGCTGTTTTTT.

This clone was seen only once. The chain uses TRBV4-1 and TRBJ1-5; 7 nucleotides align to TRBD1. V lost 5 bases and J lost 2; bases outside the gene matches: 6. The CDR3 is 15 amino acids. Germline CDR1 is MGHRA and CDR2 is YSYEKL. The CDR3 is CASSTRQGGNQPQHF. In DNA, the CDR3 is TGCGCCAGCAGCACCCGACAGGGCGGCAATCAGCCCCAGCATTTT.

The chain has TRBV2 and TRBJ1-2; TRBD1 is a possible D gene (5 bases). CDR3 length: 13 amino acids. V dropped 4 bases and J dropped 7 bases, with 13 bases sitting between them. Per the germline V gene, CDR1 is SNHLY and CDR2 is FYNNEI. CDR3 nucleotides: TGTGCCAGCAGTGGTGGGGCAGGCTCTGGCTACACCTTC. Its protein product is CASSGGAGSGYTF. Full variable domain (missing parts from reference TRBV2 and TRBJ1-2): EPEVTQTPSHQVTQMGQEVILRCVPISNHLYFYWYRQILGQKVEFLVSFYNNEISEKSEIFDDQFSVERPDGSNFTLKIRSTKLEDSAMYFCASSGGAGSGYTFGSGTRLTVV.

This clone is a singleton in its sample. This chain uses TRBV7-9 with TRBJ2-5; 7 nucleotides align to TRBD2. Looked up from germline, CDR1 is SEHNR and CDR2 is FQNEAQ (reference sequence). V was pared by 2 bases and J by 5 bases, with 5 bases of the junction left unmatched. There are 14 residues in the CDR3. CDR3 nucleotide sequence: TGTGCCAGCAGCTTAAGCGGGGCCCTTGAGACCCAGTACTTC. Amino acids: CASSLSGALETQYF.

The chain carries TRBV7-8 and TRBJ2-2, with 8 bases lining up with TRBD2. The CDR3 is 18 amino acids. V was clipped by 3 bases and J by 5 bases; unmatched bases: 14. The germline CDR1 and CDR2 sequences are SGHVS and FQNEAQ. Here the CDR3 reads CASSFRGGALLTTGELFF. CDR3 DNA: TGTGCCAGCAGCTTTCGGGGGGGCGCTCTACTTACTACCGGGGAGCTGTTTTTT.

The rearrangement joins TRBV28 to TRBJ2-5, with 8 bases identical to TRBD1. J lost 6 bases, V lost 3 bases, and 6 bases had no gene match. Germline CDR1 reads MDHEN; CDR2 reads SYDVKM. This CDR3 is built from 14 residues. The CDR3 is CASSLTGVEKTQYF. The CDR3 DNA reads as TGTGCCAGCAGTTTGACAGGGGTGGAAAAGACCCAGTACTTC.

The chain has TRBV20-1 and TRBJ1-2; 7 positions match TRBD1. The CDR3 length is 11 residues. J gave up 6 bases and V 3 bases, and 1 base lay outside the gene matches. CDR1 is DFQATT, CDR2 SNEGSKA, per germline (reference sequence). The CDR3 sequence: CSARRGHGYTF. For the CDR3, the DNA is TGCAGTGCTAGGAGGGGGCATGGCTACACCTTC.

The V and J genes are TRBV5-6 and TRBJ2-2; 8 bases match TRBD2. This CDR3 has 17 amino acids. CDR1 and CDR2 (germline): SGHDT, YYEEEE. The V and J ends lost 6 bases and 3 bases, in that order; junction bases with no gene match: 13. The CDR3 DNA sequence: TGTGCCAGCACCCTACCGGGTCTAGCGGGCTACACCGGGGAGCTGTTTTTT. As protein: CASTLPGLAGYTGELFF.

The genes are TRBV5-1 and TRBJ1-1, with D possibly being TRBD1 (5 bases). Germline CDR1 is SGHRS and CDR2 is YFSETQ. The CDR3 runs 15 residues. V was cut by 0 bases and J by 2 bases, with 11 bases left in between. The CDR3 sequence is CASSLEAGINTEAFF. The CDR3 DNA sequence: TGCGCCAGCAGCTTGGAGGCAGGGATAAACACTGAAGCTTTCTTT.